The T cell receptor (beta chain) under discussion was sequenced for a study of T cells in women clearing cervical HPV infection. Per the germline V gene, CDR1 is LNHDA and CDR2 is SQIVND (reference sequence). This CDR3 comprises 17 residues. The V gene lost 0 bases and the J gene lost 0 bases, with 14 bases spanning the gap. A remark on this clone: The read terminates 3 residues ahead of where the CDR3 ends, so the germline J gene completes it.

The assay was immunoSEQ multiplex PCR, and TCRdb's table has in-frame clones only and misses some. The table counts about 46,000 clones; 35% lies in the top ten. Sequenced sample: blood buffy coat. The sequence was collected from a woman aged 18 to 69 with a cervical HPV16 infection that either progressed to CIN3+ or cleared (not recorded which). The V and J genes are TRBV19 and TRBJ1-2; D unclear. CDR3 sequence reads: CASSIDRLTGSNYGYTF. The CDR3 bases that were read are TGTGCCAGTAGTATAGATCGGCTCACGGGGTCTAACTATGGC.